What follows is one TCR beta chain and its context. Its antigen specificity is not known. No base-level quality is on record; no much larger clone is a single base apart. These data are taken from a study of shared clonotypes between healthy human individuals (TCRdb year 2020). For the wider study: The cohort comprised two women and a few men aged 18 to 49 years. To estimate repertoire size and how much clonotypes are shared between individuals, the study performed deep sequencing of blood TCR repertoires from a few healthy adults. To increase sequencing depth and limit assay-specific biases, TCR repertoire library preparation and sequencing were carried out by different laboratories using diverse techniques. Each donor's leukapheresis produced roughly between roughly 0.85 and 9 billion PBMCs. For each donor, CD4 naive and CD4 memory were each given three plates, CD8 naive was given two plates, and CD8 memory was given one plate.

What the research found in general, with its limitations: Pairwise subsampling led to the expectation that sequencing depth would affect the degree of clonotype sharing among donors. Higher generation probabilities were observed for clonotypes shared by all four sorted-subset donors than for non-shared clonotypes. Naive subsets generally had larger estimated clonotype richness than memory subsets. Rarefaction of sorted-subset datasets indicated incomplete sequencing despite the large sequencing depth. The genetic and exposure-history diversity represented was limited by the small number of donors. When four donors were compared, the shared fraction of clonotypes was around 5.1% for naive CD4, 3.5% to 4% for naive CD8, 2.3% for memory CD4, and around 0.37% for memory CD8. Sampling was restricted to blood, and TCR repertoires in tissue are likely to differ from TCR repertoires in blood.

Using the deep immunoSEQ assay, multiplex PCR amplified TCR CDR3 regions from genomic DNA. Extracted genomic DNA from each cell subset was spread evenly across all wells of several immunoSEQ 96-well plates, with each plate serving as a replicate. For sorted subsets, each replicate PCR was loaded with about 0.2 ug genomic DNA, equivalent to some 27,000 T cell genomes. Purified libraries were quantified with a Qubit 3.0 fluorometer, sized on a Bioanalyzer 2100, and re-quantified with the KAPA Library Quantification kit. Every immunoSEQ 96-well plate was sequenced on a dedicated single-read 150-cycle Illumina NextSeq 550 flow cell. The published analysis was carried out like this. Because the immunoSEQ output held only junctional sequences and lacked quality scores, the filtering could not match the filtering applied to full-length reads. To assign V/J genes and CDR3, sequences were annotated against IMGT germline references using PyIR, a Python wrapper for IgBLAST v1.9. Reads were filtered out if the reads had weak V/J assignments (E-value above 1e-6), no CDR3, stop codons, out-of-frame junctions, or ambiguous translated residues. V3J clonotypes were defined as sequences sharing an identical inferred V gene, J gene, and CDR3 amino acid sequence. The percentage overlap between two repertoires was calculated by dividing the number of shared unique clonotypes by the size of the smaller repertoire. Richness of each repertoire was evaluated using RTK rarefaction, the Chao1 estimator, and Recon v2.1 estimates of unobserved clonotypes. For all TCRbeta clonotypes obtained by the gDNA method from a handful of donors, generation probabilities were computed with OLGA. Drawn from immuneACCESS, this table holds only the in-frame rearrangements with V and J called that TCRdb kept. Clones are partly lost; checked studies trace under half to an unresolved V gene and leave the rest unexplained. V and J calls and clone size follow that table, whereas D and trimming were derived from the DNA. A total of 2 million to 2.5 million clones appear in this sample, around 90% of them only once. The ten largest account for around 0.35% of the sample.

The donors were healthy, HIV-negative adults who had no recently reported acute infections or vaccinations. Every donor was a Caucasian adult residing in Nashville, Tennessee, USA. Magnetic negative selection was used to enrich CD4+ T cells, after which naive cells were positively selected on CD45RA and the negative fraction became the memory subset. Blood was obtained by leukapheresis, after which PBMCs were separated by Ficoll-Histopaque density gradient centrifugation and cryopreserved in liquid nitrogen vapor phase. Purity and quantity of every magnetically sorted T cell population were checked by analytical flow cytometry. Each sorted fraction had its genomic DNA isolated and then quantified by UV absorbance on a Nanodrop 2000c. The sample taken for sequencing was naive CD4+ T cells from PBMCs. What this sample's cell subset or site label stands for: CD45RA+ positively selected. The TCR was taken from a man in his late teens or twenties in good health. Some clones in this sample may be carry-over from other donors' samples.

The sequence in DNA is TGTGCCAGCTCACCACCGGGGGGCCCTAGTCCCCAGCATTTT. Protein translation: CASSPPGGPSPQHF. The chain couples TRBV18 to TRBJ1-5, and possibly TRBD1, on 6 matching bases. The CDR3 contains 14 residues, cysteine and phenylalanine counted. Left in the record is the CDR3 DNA by itself, 42 bases read in frame from the first base. According to the germline V gene, CDR1 reads KGHSH and CDR2 reads LQKENI. V sheds 0 bases and J sheds 10 bases, leaving 13 bases between their ends. When the CDR3 is completed using the reference TRBV18 and TRBJ1-5 genes on either side, the full variable domain is NAGVMQNPRHLVRRRGQEARLRCSPMKGHSHVYWYRQLPEEGLKFMVYLQKENIIDESGMPKERFSAEFPKEGPSILRIQQVVRGDSAAYFCASSPPGGPSPQHFGDGTRLSIL.